The entry that follows covers one T cell receptor (beta chain) sequence. These data are taken from a study of blood T cell repertoires in COVID-19. Study-level information: Samples taken during acute and convalescent COVID-19 were collected in the United States, Italy and Spain. PBMCs, B-cell-depleted T cells, or T cells were the source of the cDNA or gDNA that made up the material.

Profiling relied on immunoSEQ multiplex PCR, and the TCRdb table lists in-frame clones only, not all of them. The sample holds approximately 350,000 clones, more than 80% seen once. V was trimmed by 3 bases and J by 3 bases, leaving 8 bases between them. The CDR3 spans 14 residues. CDR1 and CDR2 from the germline V gene are KGHDR and SFDVKD. The clonotype comes from a man aged 40-49 years with acute or convalescent COVID-19. The chain has TRBV24-1 and TRBJ1-5, with D hard to call. The material sequenced was peripheral blood. DNA for the CDR3: TGTGCCACCAGTGATGCGGGCCTCAATCAGCCCCAGCATTTT. Protein product: CATSDAGLNQPQHF.